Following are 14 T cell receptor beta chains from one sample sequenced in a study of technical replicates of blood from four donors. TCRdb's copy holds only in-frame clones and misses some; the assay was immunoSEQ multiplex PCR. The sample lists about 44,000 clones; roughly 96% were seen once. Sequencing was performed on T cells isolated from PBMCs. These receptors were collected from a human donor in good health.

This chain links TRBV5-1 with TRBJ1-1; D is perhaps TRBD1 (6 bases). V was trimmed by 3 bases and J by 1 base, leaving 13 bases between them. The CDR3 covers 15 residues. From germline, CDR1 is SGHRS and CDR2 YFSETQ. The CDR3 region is CASSSKTGPNTEAFF. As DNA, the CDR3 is TGCGCCAGCAGCTCGAAGACAGGACCGAACACTGAAGCTTTCTTT.

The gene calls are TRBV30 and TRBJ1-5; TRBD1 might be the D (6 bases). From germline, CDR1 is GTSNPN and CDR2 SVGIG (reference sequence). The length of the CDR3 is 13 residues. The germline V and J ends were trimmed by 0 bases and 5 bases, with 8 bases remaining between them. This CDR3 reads CAWSVQGDQPQHF. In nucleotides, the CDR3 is TGTGCCTGGAGTGTACAGGGCGATCAGCCCCAGCATTTT.

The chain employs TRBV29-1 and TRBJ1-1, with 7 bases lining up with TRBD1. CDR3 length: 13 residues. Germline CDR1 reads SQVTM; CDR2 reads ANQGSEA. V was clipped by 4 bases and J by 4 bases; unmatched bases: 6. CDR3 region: CSVVSGQFTEAFF. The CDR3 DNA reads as TGCAGCGTTGTTTCGGGACAGTTCACTGAAGCTTTCTTT.

CDR3 sequence (DNA): TGTGCCACCAGACATTCAATAGATACGCAGTATTTT. Translated: CATRHSIDTQYF. This chain joins TRBV6-5 and TRBJ2-3; D remains unclear. This CDR3 is built from 12 residues. Germline assignment: CDR1 MNHEY and CDR2 SVGAGI. V was shortened by 10 bases and J by 5 bases, with 13 bases between the two germline ends.

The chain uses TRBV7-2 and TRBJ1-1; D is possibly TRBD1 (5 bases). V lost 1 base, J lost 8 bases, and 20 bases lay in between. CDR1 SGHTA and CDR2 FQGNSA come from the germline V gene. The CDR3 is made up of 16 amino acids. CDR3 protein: CASSLVPPTQGEEAFF. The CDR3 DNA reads TGTGCCAGCAGCTTAGTCCCCCCGACACAAGGGGAAGAAGCTTTCTTT. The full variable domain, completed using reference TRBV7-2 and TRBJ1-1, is GAGVSQSPSNKVTEKGKDVELRCDPISGHTALYWYRQSLGQGLEFLIYFQGNSAPDKSGLPSDRFSAERTGGSVSTLTIQRTQQEDSAVYLCASSLVPPTQGEEAFFGQGTRLTVV.

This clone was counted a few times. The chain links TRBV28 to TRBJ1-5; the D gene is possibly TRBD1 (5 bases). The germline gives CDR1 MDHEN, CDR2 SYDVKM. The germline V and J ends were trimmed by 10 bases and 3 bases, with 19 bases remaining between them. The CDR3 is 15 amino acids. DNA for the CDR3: TGTGCCACCCTTACCCAGGGAACTAACAATCAGCCCCAGCATTTT. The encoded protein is CATLTQGTNNQPQHF.

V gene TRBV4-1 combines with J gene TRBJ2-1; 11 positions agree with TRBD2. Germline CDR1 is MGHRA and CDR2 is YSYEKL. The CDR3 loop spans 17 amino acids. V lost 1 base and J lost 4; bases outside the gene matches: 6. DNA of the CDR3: TGCGCCAGCAGCCAAGGACTAGCGGGACGACTATACAATGAGCAGTTCTTC. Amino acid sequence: CASSQGLAGRLYNEQFF.

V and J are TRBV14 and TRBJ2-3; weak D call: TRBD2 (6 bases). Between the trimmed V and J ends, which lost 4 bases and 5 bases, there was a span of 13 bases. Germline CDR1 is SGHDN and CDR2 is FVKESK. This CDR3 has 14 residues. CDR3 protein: CASSPRRRGDTQYF. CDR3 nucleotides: TGTGCCAGCAGCCCTCGGAGGAGGGGAGATACGCAGTATTTT.

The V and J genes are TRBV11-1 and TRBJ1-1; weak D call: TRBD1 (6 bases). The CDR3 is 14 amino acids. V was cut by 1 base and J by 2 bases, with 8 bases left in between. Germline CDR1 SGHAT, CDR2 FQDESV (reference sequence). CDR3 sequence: CASSLGGGNTEAFF. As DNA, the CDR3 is TGTGCCAGCAGCTTAGGGGGGGGCAACACTGAAGCTTTCTTT.

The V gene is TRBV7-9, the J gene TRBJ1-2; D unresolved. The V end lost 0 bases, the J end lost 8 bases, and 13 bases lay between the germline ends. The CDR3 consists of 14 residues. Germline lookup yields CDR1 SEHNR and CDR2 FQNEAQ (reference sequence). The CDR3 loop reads CASSLAWEVQGYTF. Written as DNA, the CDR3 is TGTGCCAGCAGCTTAGCGTGGGAGGTCCAAGGCTACACCTTC.

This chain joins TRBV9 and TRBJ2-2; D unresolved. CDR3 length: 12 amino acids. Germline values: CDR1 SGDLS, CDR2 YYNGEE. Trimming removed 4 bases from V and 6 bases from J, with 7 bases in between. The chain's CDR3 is CASSLVAGELFF. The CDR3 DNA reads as TGTGCCAGCAGCTTAGTCGCCGGGGAGCTGTTTTTT.

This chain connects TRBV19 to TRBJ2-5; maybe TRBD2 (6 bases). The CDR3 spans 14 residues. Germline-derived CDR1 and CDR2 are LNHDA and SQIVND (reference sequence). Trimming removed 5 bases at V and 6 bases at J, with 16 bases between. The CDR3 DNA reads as TGTGCCAGTAGTGGCGGCGGGGCCGGAAAGACCCAGTACTTC. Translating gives CASSGGGAGKTQYF.

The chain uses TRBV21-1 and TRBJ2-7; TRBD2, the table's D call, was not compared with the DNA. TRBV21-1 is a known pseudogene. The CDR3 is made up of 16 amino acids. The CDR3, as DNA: TGTGCCAGCAGCAATACCTCTAGCGGGGGACCTTACGAGCAGTACTTC. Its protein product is CASSNTSSGGPYEQYF.

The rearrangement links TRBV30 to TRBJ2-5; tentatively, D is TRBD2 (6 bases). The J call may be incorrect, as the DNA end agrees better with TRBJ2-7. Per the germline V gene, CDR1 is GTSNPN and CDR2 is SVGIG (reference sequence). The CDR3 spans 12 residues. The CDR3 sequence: CAWSNSGYEQYF. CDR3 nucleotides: TGTGCCTGGAGTAATAGCGGCTACGAGCAGTACTTC.